A selection of T cell receptor beta chains follows, all from one sample in a study of tumor-infiltrating lymphocytes in primary liver carcinoma. MiXCR, run by TCRdb on the multiplex PCR reads, gives a single entry per CDR3 protein. The data contain about 180,000 distinct CDR3 sequences, less than 65% of them singletons. The sample taken for sequencing was peripheral blood. The receptors here all came from a middle-aged man with primary liver carcinoma and hepatitis B virus infection. The CDR3 runs from the conserved cysteine through the conserved F or W. The D gene is left open where the match is weak. Clone size is stated in some rows and not others, as once, few, many or a class when expanded.

TRBJ2-5	NA	few	TRBV2	CASSDSQLQETQYF	TGTGCCAGCAGTGACTCTCAGCTCCAAGAGACCCAGTACTTC
TRBJ2-4	NA	NA	TRBV11-1	CASSSGGEGGGNIQYF	TGTGCCAGCAGCTCCGGTGGGGAAGGAGGAGGAAACATTCAGTACTTC
TRBJ1-1	NA	many	TRBV12-3/TRBV12-4	CASSEGEAFF	TGTGCCAGCAGCGAGGGGGAAGCTTTCTTT
TRBJ1-5	NA	NA	TRBV4-1	CASSKTGNGQPQHF	TGCGCCAGCAGCAAAACAGGCAATGGTCAGCCCCAGCATTTT
TRBJ2-5	NA	few	TRBV7-9	CASSPRGPQETQYF	TGTGCCAGCAGCCCCCGAGGGCCACAAGAGACCCAGTACTTC
TRBJ2-2	NA	NA	TRBV11-3	CVSSLKAGELFF	TGTGTCAGCAGCTTGAAAGCCGGGGAGCTGTTTTTT
TRBJ2-1	NA	NA	TRBV6-5	CASNPPPRGHYNEQFF	TGTGCCAGCAACCCCCCTCCTCGCGGACATTACAATGAGCAGTTCTTC
TRBJ2-1	NA	NA	TRBV11-2	CASSSPMGYNEQFF	TGTGCCAGTAGCTCGCCCATGGGGTACAATGAGCAGTTCTTC
TRBJ2-7	TRBD2	NA	TRBV5-1	CASSLDLAVSSYEQYF	TGCGCCAGCAGCTTGGATCTAGCGGTGAGCTCCTACGAGCAGTACTTC
TRBJ2-7	NA	NA	TRBV6-6	CASSYLGPSYEQYF	TGTGCCAGCAGTTACCTGGGGCCCTCCTACGAGCAGTACTTC
TRBJ2-3	NA	NA	TRBV6-1	CAILRDSYTQYF	TGTGCCATCCTCCGGGACTCATATACGCAGTATTTT
TRBJ2-1	NA	few	TRBV6-5	CASSYLGGVNEQFF	TGTGCCAGCAGTTACCTCGGGGGCGTCAATGAGCAGTTCTTC
TRBJ2-7	NA	many	TRBV11-2	CASSLGAHEQYF	TGTGCCAGCAGCTTAGGAGCCCACGAGCAGTACTTC
TRBJ2-7	NA	NA	TRBV4-1	CASSQDRDLGPYEQYF	TGCGCCAGCAGCCAGGACCGGGACCTTGGTCCCTACGAGCAGTACTTC
TRBJ2-3	NA	NA	TRBV6-6	CASSPTDGSTDTQYF	TGTGCCAGCAGTCCCACCGACGGGAGCACAGATACGCAATATTTT
TRBJ2-3	NA	NA	TRBV6-7	CASVEIPDSPMEYF	TGTGCCAGCGTGGAGATTCCCGACTCTCCGATGGAGTATTTT
TRBJ2-1	TRBD2	NA	TRBV6-1	CASSGQTSIGLF	TGTGCCAGCAGTGGTCAGACTAGCATCGGTCTCTTC
TRBJ2-7	TRBD2	NA	TRBV2	CASRVTSGRAQGEQYF	TGTGCCAGCAGAGTCACTAGCGGGAGGGCCCAGGGCGAGCAGTACTTC
TRBJ2-1	NA	few	TRBV30	CAWSVPNEQFF	TGTGCCTGGAGTGTTCCAAATGAGCAGTTCTTC
TRBJ2-5	TRBD2	once	TRBV6-5	CASSTGTSGSGTQYF	TGTGCCAGCAGCACTGGGACTAGCGGGAGCGGGACCCAGTACTTC
TRBJ1-1	TRBD1	NA	TRBV12-5	CASGTTLGRDRGSEAFF	TGTGCTAGTGGTACGACGCTAGGCCGGGACAGGGGATCTGAAGCTTTCTTT
TRBJ2-3	NA	few	TRBV28	CASSSTSTDTQYF	TGTGCCAGCAGTTCCACTAGCACAGATACGCAGTATTTT
TRBJ1-5	NA	NA	TRBV19	CASSIDAGNNQPQHF	TGTGCCAGTAGTATAGATGCAGGAAACAATCAGCCCCAGCATTTT
TRBJ2-2	NA	few	TRBV14	CASSQYYTGELFF	TGTGCCAGCAGCCAATACTACACCGGGGAGCTGTTTTTT
TRBJ2-7	NA	NA	TRBV30	CTWSVPGANSYEQYF	TGTACCTGGAGTGTACCCGGGGCAAATTCCTACGAGCAGTACTTC
TRBJ2-3	TRBD2	NA	TRBV11-1	CASSLQGLAGMWNTQYF	TGTGCCAGCAGCTTGCAGGGACTAGCGGGAATGTGGAATACGCAGTATTTT
TRBJ1-5	NA	few	TRBV6-2/TRBV6-3	CASSYRFSNQPQHF	TGTGCCAGCAGTTACAGGTTTAGCAATCAGCCCCAGCATTTT